The 11 T cell receptor beta chains listed next were all sequenced from one sample in a study of technical replicates of blood from several donors. TCRdb keeps only in-frame clones here, not all; method: immunoSEQ multiplex PCR. The sample records fewer than 75,000 clones, approximately 87% being singletons. The source material was PBMCs. These receptors were collected from a human donor in good health. Some clones in this sample may be carry-over from other donors' samples.

The V and J genes are TRBV9 and TRBJ2-1; 9 bases map to TRBD2. Trimming took 1 base from V and 1 from J; bases not matched to a gene: 0. The germline V gene has CDR1 SGDLS and CDR2 YYNGEE. The CDR3 totals 15 residues. DNA of the CDR3: TGTGCCAGCAGCGTACTAGCGGGGTCCTACAATGAGCAGTTCTTC. This sequence encodes CASSVLAGSYNEQFF.

The chain combines TRBV18 with TRBJ2-3, with D possibly being TRBD2 (7 bases). Between the trimmed V and J ends, which lost 4 bases and 2 bases, there was a span of 16 bases. The CDR3 consists of 16 residues. Per the germline V gene, CDR1 is KGHSH and CDR2 is LQKENI. CDR3 DNA: TGTGCCAGCTCACAATCGAAAGGGGGGGTCACAGATACGCAGTATTTT. This encodes CASSQSKGGVTDTQYF. Full variable domain (remainder filled in from reference TRBV18 and TRBJ2-3): NAGVMQNPRHLVRRRGQEARLRCSPMKGHSHVYWYRQLPEEGLKFMVYLQKENIIDESGMPKERFSAEFPKEGPSILRIQQVVRGDSAAYFCASSQSKGGVTDTQYFGPGTRLTVL.

This chain's CDR3 is CASSLTGSAFNEQFF. DNA of the CDR3: TGCGCCAGCAGCTTGACAGGGAGTGCGTTCAATGAGCAGTTCTTC. The V call is TRBV5-1, the J call TRBJ2-1; possible D gene TRBD1, 6 bases. CDR1 and CDR2 from the germline V gene are SGHRS and YFSETQ. The V end was cut by 1 base, the J end by 6 bases, with 14 bases between. The CDR3 totals 15 residues.

The rearrangement joins TRBV5-1 to TRBJ2-7; a possible D gene is TRBD1 (6 bases). The germline gives CDR1 SGHRS, CDR2 YFSETQ. The V and J ends lost 5 bases and 4 bases respectively, with 13 bases between them. The CDR3 is 13 amino acids. The CDR3 DNA follows: TGCGCCAGCAGTACAGGGACGGGTTACGAGCAGTACTTC. Residues: CASSTGTGYEQYF. Full variable domain (remainder filled in from reference TRBV5-1 and TRBJ2-7): KAGVTQTPRYLIKTRGQQVTLSCSPISGHRSVSWYQQTPGQGLQFLFEYFSETQRNKGNFPGRFSGRQFSNSRSEMNVSTLELGDSALYLCASSTGTGYEQYFGPGTRLTVT.

The rearrangement uses TRBV27 and TRBJ2-2; a possible D gene is TRBD1 (5 bases). The CDR3 runs to 15 residues. Per germline, CDR1 MNHEY and CDR2 SMNVEV (reference sequence). The V gene lost 6 bases and the J gene lost 2 bases, with 13 bases spanning the gap. CDR3 amino acids: CASSPRVINTGELFF. DNA for the CDR3: TGTGCCAGCAGCCCCAGGGTTATTAACACCGGGGAGCTGTTTTTT.

The chain has TRBV7-6 and TRBJ1-3; perhaps TRBD1 as D (5 bases). Trimming left V 1 base short and J 4 bases short, with 14 bases between. The CDR3 is 16 residues long. Germline V gives CDR1 SGHVS, CDR2 FNYEAQ. CDR3 nucleotide sequence: TGTGCCAGCAGCTTAGAGGCAGGGCCCCCGGGAAACACCATATATTTT. This translates into CASSLEAGPPGNTIYF. Full variable domain (rest looked up from reference TRBV7-6 and TRBJ1-3): GAGVSQSPRYKVTKRGQDVALRCDPISGHVSLYWYRQALGQGPEFLTYFNYEAQQDKSGLPNDRFSAERPEGSISTLTIQRTEQRDSAMYRCASSLEAGPPGNTIYFGEGSWLTVV.

CDR3 in DNA: TGTGCCAGCAGCCAAGGGCGGGGAGAAAAACTGTTTTTT. Protein sequence: CASSQGRGEKLFF. V gene TRBV4-2 combines with J gene TRBJ1-4; D not resolved. V lost 1 base, J lost 8 bases, and 8 bases lay in between. CDR3 length equals 13 residues. CDR1 and CDR2 (germline): LGHNA, YNFKEQ.

This chain links TRBV27 with TRBJ2-2; D ambiguous. There are 16 residues in the CDR3. From germline, CDR1 is MNHEY and CDR2 SMNVEV (reference sequence). V dropped 4 bases and J dropped 5 bases, with 17 bases sitting between them. CDR3 sequence (DNA): TGTGCCAGCAGTTCCGCCTCCCCCTATCCGACCGGGGAGCTGTTTTTT. Its protein is CASSSASPYPTGELFF.

The chain combines TRBV29-1 with TRBJ1-2, with D possibly being TRBD1 (5 bases). This CDR3 spans 12 amino acids. Germline CDR1 and CDR2: SQVTM and ANQGSEA. Between the trimmed V and J ends, which lost 7 bases and 4 bases, there was a span of 13 bases. The CDR3 protein is CSANSGGYGYTF. The CDR3 bases are TGCAGCGCAAATTCGGGGGGCTATGGCTACACCTTC.

The V and J genes are TRBV5-4 and TRBJ2-7, with TRBD2 matching over 12 bases. V lost 0 bases to trimming and J lost 3 bases; unmatched junction nucleotides: 4. Germline assignment: CDR1 SGHNT and CDR2 YYREEE (reference sequence). The CDR3 extends over 16 amino acids. In DNA form, the CDR3 reads TGTGCCAGCAGCTTGGCCGGACTAGCGGGACACTACGAGCAGTACTTC. It is translated as CASSLAGLAGHYEQYF.

In its sample, this clone was seen once. The V call is TRBV29-1, the J call TRBJ2-2, with TRBD2 as a possible D gene (5 bases). This CDR3 has 14 residues. Germline V lookup: CDR1 SQVTM, CDR2 ANQGSEA. Trimming removed 5 bases from V and 1 base from J, with 11 bases in between. The DNA of the CDR3 is TGCAGCGTTCCGTCGGGGTTGAACACCGGGGAGCTGTTTTTT. Translated, it gives CSVPSGLNTGELFF.